The present T cell receptor beta chain was sequenced within a study of T cell repertoires in cytomegalovirus infection. In the study overall: Shared public TCR beta signatures pointed to both CMV infection and a matching HLA type.

Findings and limits, study-wide: HLA-C-restricted CMV-specific TCR beta clonotypes were dominant in the ex vivo response.

This clonotype has more than one count but fewer than ten. Its cognate antigen is unknown. With 5 bases clipped from V and 3 bases from J, the junction kept 14 bases outside the gene matches. The germline gives CDR1 SEHNR, CDR2 FQNEAQ (reference sequence). The CDR3 is 18 residues long. TCRdb ran MiXCR on the reads and lists one entry per CDR3 protein. The sample has about half a million distinct CDR3 sequences; roughly a third are singletons. This specimen was cultured PBMCs, taken from culture after CMV antigen stimulation. V and J are TRBV7-9 and TRBJ2-5; TRBD1 agrees at 11 bases. The clonotype originates from a human donor in good health (CMV status not recorded). Some clones in this sample may be carry-over from other donors' samples. Here the CDR3 reads CASSLLRDRGIPEETQYF. The CDR3 DNA is TGTGCCAGCAGCCTACTCCGGGACAGGGGGATCCCTGAAGAGACCCAGTACTTC.